What follows are 11 T cell receptor beta chains derived from one specimen sequenced in a study of cytomegalovirus exposure and HLA in healthy donors. Vbeta (60) and Jbeta (13) primers were used in the PCR. TCRdb keeps only in-frame clones here, not all; method: immunoSEQ multiplex PCR. This table holds some 130,000 clones, around 83% found once. Material: PBMCs. All receptors come from a human donor in good health.

This rearrangement joins TRBV28 to TRBJ1-6; D unclear. Trimming shortened V by 7 bases and J by 7 bases, and 14 bases separated the two germline ends. The CDR3 consists of 14 residues. CDR1 and CDR2 from the germline V gene are MDHEN and SYDVKM. CDR3 sequence: CASTGGNNNSPLHF. The CDR3 DNA reads TGTGCCAGCACCGGAGGGAACAACAATTCACCCCTCCACTTT.

The gene calls are TRBV7-9 and TRBJ1-1; a possible D gene is TRBD1 (5 bases). This CDR3 region has 13 residues. Germline V gives CDR1 SEHNR, CDR2 FQNEAQ (reference sequence). V gave up 5 bases and J gave up 8 bases, with 15 bases separating them. CDR3 loop: CASSPRQILEAFF. In DNA, the CDR3 is TGTGCCAGCAGCCCCCGACAGATTTTAGAAGCTTTCTTT. The full variable domain, completed using reference TRBV7-9 and TRBJ1-1, is DTGVSQNPRHKITKRGQNVTFRCDPISEHNRLYWYRQTLGQGPEFLTYFQNEAQLEKSRLLSDRFSAERPKGSFSTLEIQRTEQGDSAMYLCASSPRQILEAFFGQGTRLTVV.

The genes are TRBV19 and TRBJ1-5; D is unresolved. Germline CDR1 is LNHDA and CDR2 is SQIVND (reference sequence). This CDR3 has 17 amino acids. V lost 6 bases and J 2 bases, leaving 20 bases between the germline ends. The CDR3 region is CASSPGAGLRGNQPQHF. As DNA, the CDR3 is TGTGCCAGTAGCCCAGGCGCGGGATTGAGAGGCAATCAGCCCCAGCATTTT. The full variable domain, with the rest looked up from reference TRBV19 and TRBJ1-5, is DGGITQSPKYLFRKEGQNVTLSCEQNLNHDAMYWYRQDPGQGLRLIYYSQIVNDFQKGDIAEGYSVSREKKESFPLTVTSAQKNPTAFYLCASSPGAGLRGNQPQHFGDGTRLSIL.

V is TRBV9 and J is TRBJ2-2; 12 nucleotides line up with TRBD2. There are 17 residues in the CDR3. The V and J ends lost 0 bases and 6 bases, in that order; junction bases with no gene match: 6. Germline CDR1 reads SGDLS; CDR2 reads YYNGEE. The CDR3 DNA sequence: TGTGCCAGCAGCGTAGCTCTGGGACTAGCGGGTTCCGGGGAGCTGTTTTTT. This sequence encodes CASSVALGLAGSGELFF.

The chain recombines TRBV6-1 with TRBJ2-7; TRBD2 matches 7 bases. The V segment lost 4 bases and the J segment 0 bases; nucleotides outside the gene matches: 6. Germline V CDR1 and CDR2: MNHNS, SASEGT. The CDR3 spans 15 residues. CDR3: CASSVDLADSYEQYF. CDR3 nucleotide sequence: TGTGCCAGCAGTGTTGATCTAGCGGACTCCTACGAGCAGTACTTC.

V is TRBV6-6 and J is TRBJ1-4; D may be TRBD1 (5 bases). The germline V gene has CDR1 MNHNY and CDR2 SVGAGI (reference sequence). V was trimmed by 0 bases and J by 6 bases, leaving 8 bases between them. This CDR3 is 14 amino acids long. The CDR3 DNA sequence: TGTGCCAGCAGTTACTCGTCCAGGGATGAAAAACTGTTTTTT. Protein product: CASSYSSRDEKLFF.

This chain uses TRBV6-5 with TRBJ1-4; D remains unclear. The CDR3 sequence is 15 residues long. Germline CDR1 MNHEY, CDR2 SVGAGI. V lost 2 bases and J lost 0, with 7 bases in between. The CDR3 DNA reads as TGTGCCAGCAGTTACAAGAGGCCAACTAATGAAAAACTGTTTTTT. Its translation: CASSYKRPTNEKLFF.

J is TRBJ2-7 and V is TRBV6-5; tentative D call: TRBD2 (7 bases). The germline V gene has CDR1 MNHEY and CDR2 SVGAGI. Trimming cost V 7 bases and J 6 bases, with 25 bases left between them. The CDR3 sequence is 16 residues long. This chain's CDR3 is CASTFSVGGALLEQYF. The CDR3 DNA follows: TGTGCCAGCACTTTCTCAGTAGGGGGGGCCCTACTCGAGCAGTACTTC.

The genes are TRBV5-1 and TRBJ1-1, with no clear D. The CDR3 has 15 amino acids. CDR1 is SGHRS, CDR2 YFSETQ, per germline. V was trimmed by 2 bases and J by 4 bases, leaving 15 bases between them. CDR3 sequence (DNA): TGCGCCAGCAGCTTAGGGCACGGGGTCGGCACTGAAGCTTTCTTT. This translates into CASSLGHGVGTEAFF. Full variable domain (outside the CDR3, taken from reference TRBV5-1 and TRBJ1-1): KAGVTQTPRYLIKTRGQQVTLSCSPISGHRSVSWYQQTPGQGLQFLFEYFSETQRNKGNFPGRFSGRQFSNSRSEMNVSTLELGDSALYLCASSLGHGVGTEAFFGQGTRLTVV.

The chain employs TRBV9 and TRBJ2-3; maybe TRBD1 (5 bases). V lost 4 bases to trimming and J lost 6 bases, with 12 bases between them. The length of the CDR3 is 13 residues. CDR1 and CDR2 (germline): SGDLS, YYNGEE. CDR3 bases: TGTGCCAGCAGCTCGCAGGGTCCGGATACGCAGTATTTT. Translation: CASSSQGPDTQYF. Full variable domain (missing parts from reference TRBV9 and TRBJ2-3): DSGVTQTPKHLITATGQRVTLRCSPRSGDLSVYWYQQSLDQGLQFLIQYYNGEERAKGNILERFSAQQFPDLHSELNLSSLELGDSALYFCASSSQGPDTQYFGPGTRLTVL.

The chain carries TRBV6-5 and TRBJ1-6; no clear D gene. Germline V gives CDR1 MNHEY, CDR2 SVGAGI. The CDR3 is made up of 15 amino acids. V shed 6 bases and J shed 0 bases, with 9 bases lying between them. For the CDR3, the DNA is TGTGCCAGCAGCCATGGGAGCTCCTATAATTCACCCCTCCACTTT. It translates to CASSHGSSYNSPLHF.